Sequencing of this T cell receptor beta chain was carried out in a study of technical replicates of blood from a handful of donors. Sequenced by immunoSEQ multiplex PCR; TCRdb stores in-frame clones only, minus some. The repertoire has over 75,000 clones, approximately 97% of them found once; the top ten carry around 0.2%. J lost 2 bases, V lost 1 base, and 17 bases had no gene match. This CDR3 is 20 amino acids long. The V gene's germline CDR1 is LGHNT and CDR2 FRNRAP. Sequencing was performed on T cells isolated from PBMCs. This chain joins TRBV12-5 and TRBJ2-1; 7 bases fit TRBD1. This sequence was found in a human donor in good health. CDR3 bases: TGTGCTAGTGGTTTGGAAACCTCCATGGAGGACAGGCTAACCTACAATGAGCAGTTCTTC. This translates into CASGLETSMEDRLTYNEQFF.